This entry lists 32 T cell receptor beta chains sequenced from one sample in a study of CD8 T cells in Susac syndrome. After extraction with the RNeasy kit, roughly 0.45 to 1 ug of the RNA was reverse transcribed using random hexamers. MiXCR, applied by TCRdb to the immunoSEQ multiplex PCR reads, yields one record per CDR3 protein. Among about 210,000 distinct CDR3 sequences listed, roughly 96% were seen once. The sequencing sample was made of CD4+ T cells from PBMCs. The receptors were gathered from a human donor in good health.

The chain combines TRBV5-4 with TRBJ2-5; D may be TRBD2 (5 bases). Germline V gene lookup returns CDR1 SGHNT and CDR2 YYREEE (reference sequence). This CDR3 is built from 15 residues. V lost 3 bases, J lost 5 bases, and 17 bases lay in between. Here the CDR3 DNA reads TGTGCCAGCAGCTACCGGGATCAAAACAAGGAGACCCAGTACTTC. This codes for CASSYRDQNKETQYF.

The genes are TRBV2 and TRBJ2-5; D is unclear. Germline CDR1 and CDR2: SNHLY and FYNNEI. The CDR3 length is 11 residues. Trimming took off 9 bases at V and 9 bases at J, with 14 bases between the two ends. The CDR3 coding sequence is TGTGCCAGTTCCGAGGTGGCGGCCCAGTACTTC. It is translated as CASSEVAAQYF.

The chain has TRBV20-1 and TRBJ1-6, with D hard to call. V lost 8 bases, J lost 5 bases, and 16 bases lay in between. The germline V gene encodes CDR1 DFQATT and CDR2 SNEGSKA (reference sequence). The CDR3 is made up of 14 amino acids. The CDR3 coding sequence is TGCAGTACAATCAGCGGACGGGATAATTCACCCCTCCACTTT. It yields the protein CSTISGRDNSPLHF.

The V call is TRBV7-9, the J call TRBJ1-4; 7 bases map to TRBD1. V was clipped by 7 bases and J by 6 bases; unmatched bases: 5. Germline CDR1 and CDR2: SEHNR and FQNEAQ (reference sequence). The CDR3 loop spans 13 amino acids. This chain's CDR3 is CASKAGGYEKLFF. The CDR3 DNA is TGTGCCAGCAAGGCAGGGGGGTATGAAAAACTGTTTTTT.

The chain combines TRBV9 with TRBJ2-6; D perhaps matches TRBD2 (6 bases). The CDR3 covers 16 residues. Germline values: CDR1 SGDLS, CDR2 YYNGEE. V lost 4 bases and J lost 4, with 15 bases in between. The CDR3 nucleotides are TGTGCCAGCAGCATACTGACGGGAGACGGGGCCAACGTCCTGACTTTC. Protein: CASSILTGDGANVLTF.

The chain joins TRBV19 to TRBJ2-7; D not certain. V was clipped by 6 bases and J by 7 bases, with 10 bases between them. There are 11 residues in the CDR3. CDR1 and CDR2 from the germline V gene are LNHDA and SQIVND (reference sequence). The chain's CDR3 is CASSHLKEQYF. CDR3 nucleotide sequence: TGTGCCAGTAGCCACCTTAAAGAGCAGTACTTC.

The rearrangement links TRBV29-1 to TRBJ2-1; TRBD1 aligns across 7 bases. The germline gives CDR1 SQVTM, CDR2 ANQGSEA. CDR3 length: 13 residues. V trimming: 4 bases; J trimming: 6 bases; junction bases outside the gene matches: 6. DNA of the CDR3: TGCAGCGTTGTAAAGGGGGCCCCCAATGAGCAGTTCTTC. Translated: CSVVKGAPNEQFF.

The rearrangement uses TRBV9 and TRBJ1-2; tentative D call: TRBD1 (6 bases). The CDR3 is made up of 13 amino acids. Trimming removed 5 bases from V and 7 bases from J, with 15 bases in between. Germline loops: CDR1 SGDLS, CDR2 YYNGEE. CDR3 in DNA: TGTGCCAGCAGTTCAGAGGGGGGAACTGGCTACACCTTC. Amino acid sequence: CASSSEGGTGYTF.

This clonotype was counted once. V gene TRBV9 combines with J gene TRBJ2-1; TRBD2 agrees at 10 bases. V was clipped by 3 bases and J by 7 bases; unmatched bases: 7. Germline V lookup: CDR1 SGDLS, CDR2 YYNGEE. The CDR3 contains 15 residues. In DNA, the CDR3 is TGTGCCAGCAGCGGCTCAGCGGGAGGGAGAAATGAGCAGTTCTTC. Its protein product is CASSGSAGGRNEQFF. The whole variable domain, filled in from reference TRBV9 and TRBJ2-1, reads DSGVTQTPKHLITATGQRVTLRCSPRSGDLSVYWYQQSLDQGLQFLIQYYNGEERAKGNILERFSAQQFPDLHSELNLSSLELGDSALYFCASSGSAGGRNEQFFGPGTRLTVL.

This chain connects TRBV27 to TRBJ2-7; 9 bases line up with TRBD2. Trimming at V came to 6 bases and at J to 3 bases, leaving 6 bases not matched to a gene. Germline-derived CDR1 and CDR2 are MNHEY and SMNVEV (reference sequence). The CDR3 covers 14 residues. The CDR3 nucleotides read TGTGCCAGCAGGCCCTCGACTAGCGGCTACGAGCAGTACGTC. Translation: CASRPSTSGYEQYV.

The rearrangement joins TRBV2 to TRBJ1-1, with 7 bases matching TRBD1. CDR3 size: 13 residues. Trimming at V came to 4 bases and at J to 8 bases, leaving 7 bases not matched to a gene. Germline loops: CDR1 SNHLY, CDR2 FYNNEI. In nucleotides, the CDR3 is TGTGCCAGCAGTGGCCCAGGGACAGCGGAAGCTTTCTTT. Translating gives CASSGPGTAEAFF.

The chain recombines TRBV3-1 with TRBJ2-1; D gene unclear. Germline CDR1 LGHDT, CDR2 YNNKEL (reference sequence). V shed 7 bases and J shed 10 bases, with 11 bases lying between them. The CDR3 sequence is 11 residues long. As DNA, the CDR3 is TGTGCCAGCACCTATGCTACCGAGCAGTTCTTC. Its protein is CASTYATEQFF.

The rearrangement links TRBV9 to TRBJ2-7, with 8 bases lining up with TRBD1. V was pared by 3 bases and J by 6 bases, with 8 bases of the junction left unmatched. Germline V lookup: CDR1 SGDLS, CDR2 YYNGEE. This CDR3 is built from 14 residues. In DNA form, the CDR3 reads TGTGCCAGCAGCGCCCCGGACAGGGTAGGCGAGCAGTACTTC. Translating it yields CASSAPDRVGEQYF.

V is TRBV3-1 and J is TRBJ2-4; maybe TRBD2 (6 bases). The length of the CDR3 is 15 residues. The germline V and J ends were trimmed by 1 base and 6 bases, with 13 bases remaining between them. In germline, CDR1 is LGHDT, CDR2 YNNKEL (reference sequence). The CDR3 nucleotides are TGTGCCAGCAGCCAAGGATGGGGGGTAATAAACATTCAGTACTTC. It yields the protein CASSQGWGVINIQYF.

V and J are TRBV28 and TRBJ2-1; TRBD2 matches at 13 bases. This CDR3 is built from 16 residues. Germline trimming cut 5 bases from V and 8 bases from J; bases unmatched to any gene: 9. The germline gives CDR1 MDHEN, CDR2 SYDVKM. This CDR3 is CASSTQLAGGPDEQFF. CDR3 nucleotide sequence: TGTGCCAGCAGTACCCAACTAGCGGGAGGGCCGGATGAGCAGTTCTTC.

The CDR3 is CATSGGVRLDEQFF. CDR3 nucleotides: TGTGCCACCAGCGGTGGGGTGAGGTTGGATGAGCAGTTCTTC. This chain links TRBV24-1 with TRBJ2-1, with no clear D. The V gene's germline CDR1 is KGHDR and CDR2 SFDVKD. Between the trimmed V and J ends, which lost 7 bases and 8 bases, there was a span of 17 bases. The CDR3 covers 14 residues.

The CDR3 region has the DNA TGCAGTGCTAGGGGAGGGGGCACGGATGGCTACACCTTC. This sequence encodes CSARGGGTDGYTF. The chain carries TRBV20-1 and TRBJ1-2, with 7 bases lining up with TRBD1. V was clipped by 3 bases and J by 6 bases; unmatched bases: 7. This CDR3 has 13 amino acids. Per germline, CDR1 DFQATT and CDR2 SNEGSKA (reference sequence).

The rearrangement joins TRBV3-1 to TRBJ2-1; unclear D gene. The CDR3 is 12 amino acids. Germline V lookup: CDR1 LGHDT, CDR2 YNNKEL (reference sequence). Trimming cost V 1 base and J 5 bases, with 3 bases left between them. This CDR3 reads CASSQANNEQFF. The DNA for the CDR3 is TGTGCCAGCAGCCAAGCCAACAATGAGCAGTTCTTC.

This clonotype has just a few counts. J is TRBJ1-1 and V is TRBV5-4; possible D gene TRBD1, 6 bases. Trimming left V 0 bases short and J 0 bases short, with 9 bases between. The germline V gene encodes CDR1 SGHNT and CDR2 YYREEE (reference sequence). This CDR3 spans 15 amino acids. The CDR3 nucleotides are TGTGCCAGCAGCTTGGTGGGGGGCTTGAACACTGAAGCTTTCTTT. Translation gives CASSLVGGLNTEAFF.

The chain couples TRBV3-1 to TRBJ1-2; maybe TRBD1 (5 bases). V shed 3 bases and J shed 3 bases, with 14 bases lying between them. The CDR3 is 15 residues long. In germline, CDR1 is LGHDT, CDR2 YNNKEL (reference sequence). This chain's CDR3 is CASSQRDGGDYGYTF. The CDR3 DNA reads TGTGCCAGCAGCCAGCGGGACGGCGGGGACTATGGCTACACCTTC.

This rearrangement joins TRBV7-9 to TRBJ2-1, with 8 bases fitting TRBD2. Germline V gene data show CDR1 as SEHNR and CDR2 as FQNEAQ (reference sequence). V trimming: 6 bases; J trimming: 0 bases; junction bases outside the gene matches: 4. The CDR3 totals 15 residues. CDR3 DNA: TGTGCCAGCAGTAAAGCGGGAGCCTCCTACAATGAGCAGTTCTTC. Translation: CASSKAGASYNEQFF.

The chain employs TRBV14 and TRBJ2-1; TRBD2 might be the D (7 bases). Per germline, CDR1 SGHDN and CDR2 FVKESK. The V end lost 1 base, the J end lost 8 bases, and 18 bases lay between the germline ends. This CDR3 comprises 16 residues. This CDR3 is CASSQVLGGRRDEQFF. The CDR3 DNA follows: TGTGCCAGCAGCCAAGTTCTGGGGGGGCGCCGGGATGAGCAGTTCTTC.

This clonotype was detected only once. The rearrangement links TRBV29-1 to TRBJ2-1; 8 positions agree with TRBD1. The J segment lost 4 bases and the V segment lost 7 bases, leaving 9 bases of the junction unmatched. The CDR3 spans 14 residues. The germline gives CDR1 SQVTM, CDR2 ANQGSEA. CDR3 loop: CSAQGAVLYNEQFF. CDR3 bases: TGCAGCGCCCAGGGGGCAGTGCTTTACAATGAGCAGTTCTTC.

This rearrangement joins TRBV20-1 to TRBJ1-2, with D perhaps matching TRBD1 (6 bases). The V end lost 6 bases, the J end lost 4 bases, and 15 bases lay between the germline ends. Germline CDR1 reads DFQATT; CDR2 reads SNEGSKA (reference sequence). The CDR3 length is 13 residues. CDR3 sequence: CSAPSGRGYGYTF. The CDR3 region has the DNA TGCAGTGCCCCCTCGGGCAGGGGCTATGGCTACACCTTC.

CDR3 in amino acids: CSVGQGKAYGTEAFF. The CDR3 coding sequence is TGCAGCGTTGGACAGGGAAAGGCGTATGGCACTGAAGCTTTCTTT. J is TRBJ1-1 and V is TRBV29-1; 7 bases map to TRBD1. The length of the CDR3 is 15 residues. Germline V gene data show CDR1 as SQVTM and CDR2 as ANQGSEA. V lost 4 bases, J lost 4 bases, and 12 bases stayed unmatched. The whole variable domain, remainder taken from reference TRBV29-1 and TRBJ1-1, is SAVISQKPSRDICQRGTSLTIQCQVDSQVTMMFWYRQQPGQSLTLIATANQGSEATYESGFVIDKFPISRPNLTFSTLTVSNMSPEDSSIYLCSVGQGKAYGTEAFFGQGTRLTVV.

This clonotype was seen a handful of times. The chain joins TRBV6-5 to TRBJ1-5, with D unclear. V dropped 3 bases and J dropped 2 bases, with 5 bases sitting between them. This CDR3 has 13 residues. Germline values: CDR1 MNHEY, CDR2 SVGAGI. The chain's CDR3 is CASSYDGNQPQHF. CDR3 bases: TGTGCCAGCAGTTATGACGGCAATCAGCCCCAGCATTTT.

The chain links TRBV7-2 to TRBJ1-5; D gene uncertain. CDR3 size: 14 residues. V was pared by 2 bases and J by 6 bases, with 11 bases between. Germline lookup yields CDR1 SGHTA and CDR2 FQGNSA. CDR3 region: CASSLRLRVQPQHF. CDR3 coding DNA: TGTGCCAGCAGCTTAAGACTCAGAGTTCAGCCCCAGCATTTT.

The table lists this clonotype with a count of one. This chain links TRBV4-3 with TRBJ1-4, with D maybe TRBD1 (5 bases). Germline CDR1 is LGHNA and CDR2 is YSLEER. The CDR3 has 14 amino acids. V was pared by 3 bases and J by 4 bases, with 9 bases between. The CDR3 protein is CASSQRGINEKLFF. The CDR3 coding sequence is TGCGCCAGCAGCCAGAGGGGAATTAATGAAAAACTGTTTTTT.

This sequence joins TRBV20-1 and TRBJ2-7; D unresolved. CDR3 length: 9 amino acids. V was pared by 5 bases and J by 7 bases, with 6 bases between. CDR1 DFQATT and CDR2 SNEGSKA come from the germline V gene (reference sequence). This CDR3 is CSALGEQYF. CDR3 DNA sequence: TGCAGTGCTTTGGGAGAGCAGTACTTC.

The rearrangement uses TRBV19 and TRBJ2-2; 7 nucleotides line up with TRBD1. The CDR3 consists of 13 residues. Germline CDR1 and CDR2: LNHDA and SQIVND (reference sequence). V lost 5 bases to trimming and J lost 8 bases; unmatched junction nucleotides: 5. This CDR3 reads CASSDRVPGELFF. The CDR3 DNA reads TGTGCCAGTAGTGACAGGGTGCCGGGGGAGCTGTTTTTT.

Only a few counts were recorded for this clonotype. V is TRBV7-2 and J is TRBJ2-3; no clear D gene. Trimming cost V 1 base and J 2 bases, with 7 bases left between them. Germline V lookup: CDR1 SGHTA, CDR2 FQGNSA. The CDR3 is made up of 14 amino acids. CDR3 loop: CASSLGRTTDTQYF. CDR3 coding DNA: TGTGCCAGCAGCTTAGGACGGACCACAGATACGCAGTATTTT.

The rearrangement joins TRBV20-1 to TRBJ1-1; D call uncertain. V lost 2 bases and J lost 3, with 10 bases in between. Per the germline V gene, CDR1 is DFQATT and CDR2 is SNEGSKA (reference sequence). This CDR3 region has 13 residues. The CDR3 DNA reads TGCAGTGCTAGACTGGGTCTTGACACTGAAGCTTTCTTT. It is translated as CSARLGLDTEAFF.